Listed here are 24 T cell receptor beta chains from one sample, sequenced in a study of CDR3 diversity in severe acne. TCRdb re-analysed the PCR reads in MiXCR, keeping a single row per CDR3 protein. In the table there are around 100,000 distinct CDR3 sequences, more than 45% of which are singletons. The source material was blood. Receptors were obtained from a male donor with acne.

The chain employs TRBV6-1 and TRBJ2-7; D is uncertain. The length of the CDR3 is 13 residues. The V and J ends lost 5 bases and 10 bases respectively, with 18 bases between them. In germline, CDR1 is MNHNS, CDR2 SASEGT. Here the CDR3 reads CASSYSVRQVQYF. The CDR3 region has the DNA TGTGCCAGCAGTTACTCGGTTAGGCAGGTACAGTACTTC.

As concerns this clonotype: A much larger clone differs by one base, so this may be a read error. The CDR3 here is CASSPGLAGPINEQSF. The DNA for the CDR3 is TGTGCCAGCAGCCCCGGACTAGCGGGACCGATCAATGAGCAGTCCTTC. The chain couples TRBV6-1 to TRBJ2-1; 12 bases align to TRBD2. Germline loops: CDR1 MNHNS, CDR2 SASEGT. This CDR3 region has 16 residues.

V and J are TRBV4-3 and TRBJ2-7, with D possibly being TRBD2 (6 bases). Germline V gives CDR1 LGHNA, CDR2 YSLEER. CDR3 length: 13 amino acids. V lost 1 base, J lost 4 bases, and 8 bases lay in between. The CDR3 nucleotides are TGCGCCAGCAGCCAAGGACTAGATTACGAGCAGTACTTC. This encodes CASSQGLDYEQYF.

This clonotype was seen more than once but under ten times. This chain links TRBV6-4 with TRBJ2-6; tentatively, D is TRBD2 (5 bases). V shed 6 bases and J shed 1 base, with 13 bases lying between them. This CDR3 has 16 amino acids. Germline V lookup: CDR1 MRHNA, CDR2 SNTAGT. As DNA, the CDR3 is TGTGCCAGCAGCCGAGGGATGGATTCTGGGGCCAACGTCCTGACTTTC. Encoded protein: CASSRGMDSGANVLTF.

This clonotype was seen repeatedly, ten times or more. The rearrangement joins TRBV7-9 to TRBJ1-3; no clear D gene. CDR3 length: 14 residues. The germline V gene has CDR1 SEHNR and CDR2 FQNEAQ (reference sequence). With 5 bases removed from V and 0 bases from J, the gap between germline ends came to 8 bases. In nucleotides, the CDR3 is TGTGCCAGCAGCGAAGTGAGCTCTGGAAACACCATATATTTT. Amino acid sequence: CASSEVSSGNTIYF.

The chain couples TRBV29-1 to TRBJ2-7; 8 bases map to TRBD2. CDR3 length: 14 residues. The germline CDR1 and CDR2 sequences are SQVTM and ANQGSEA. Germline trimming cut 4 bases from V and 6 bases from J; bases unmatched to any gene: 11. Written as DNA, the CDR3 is TGCAGCGTTGGGGGGCACGGGAGGGCCGTCGAGCAGTACTTC. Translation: CSVGGHGRAVEQYF.

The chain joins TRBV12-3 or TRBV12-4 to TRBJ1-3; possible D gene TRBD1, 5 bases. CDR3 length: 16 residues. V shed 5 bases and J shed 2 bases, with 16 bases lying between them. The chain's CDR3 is CASSGRVDSPGNTIYF. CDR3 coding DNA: TGTGCCAGCAGTGGTCGAGTAGACAGTCCTGGAAACACCATATATTTT.

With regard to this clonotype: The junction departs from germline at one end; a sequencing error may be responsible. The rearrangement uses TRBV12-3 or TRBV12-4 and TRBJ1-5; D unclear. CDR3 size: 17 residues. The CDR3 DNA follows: TGTGCCAGCAGCCGGACTAGCGGGCTACTCTACAATGAGCCCCAGCATTTT. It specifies CASSRTSGLLYNEPQHF.

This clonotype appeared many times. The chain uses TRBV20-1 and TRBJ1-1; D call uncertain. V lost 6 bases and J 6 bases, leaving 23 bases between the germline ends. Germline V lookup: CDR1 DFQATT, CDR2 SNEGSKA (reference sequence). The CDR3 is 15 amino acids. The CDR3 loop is CSAHHFVGRRPEAFF. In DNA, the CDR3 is TGCAGTGCCCATCACTTCGTCGGCAGGCGCCCTGAAGCTTTCTTT.

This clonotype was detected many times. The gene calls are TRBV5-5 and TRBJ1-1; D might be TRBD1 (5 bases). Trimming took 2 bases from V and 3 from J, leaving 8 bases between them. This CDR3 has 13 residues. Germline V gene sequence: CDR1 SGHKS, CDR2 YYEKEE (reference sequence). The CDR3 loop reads CASSFRVDTEAFF. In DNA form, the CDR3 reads TGTGCCAGCAGCTTCAGGGTAGACACTGAAGCTTTCTTT.

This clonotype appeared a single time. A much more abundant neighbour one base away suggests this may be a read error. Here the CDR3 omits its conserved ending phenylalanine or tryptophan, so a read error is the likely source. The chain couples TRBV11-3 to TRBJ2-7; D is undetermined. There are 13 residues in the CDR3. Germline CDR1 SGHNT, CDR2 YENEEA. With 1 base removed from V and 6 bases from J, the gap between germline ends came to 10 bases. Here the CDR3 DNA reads TGTGCCAGCAGCTTAGGCCCCAATGGCGAGCAGTACGAC. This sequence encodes CASSLGPNGEQYD.

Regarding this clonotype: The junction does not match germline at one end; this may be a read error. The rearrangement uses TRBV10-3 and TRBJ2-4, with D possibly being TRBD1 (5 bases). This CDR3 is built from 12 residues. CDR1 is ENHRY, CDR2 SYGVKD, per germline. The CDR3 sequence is CAISSLTATEQF. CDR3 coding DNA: TGTGCCATCTCCAGCCTGACAGCGACTGAGCAGTTC.

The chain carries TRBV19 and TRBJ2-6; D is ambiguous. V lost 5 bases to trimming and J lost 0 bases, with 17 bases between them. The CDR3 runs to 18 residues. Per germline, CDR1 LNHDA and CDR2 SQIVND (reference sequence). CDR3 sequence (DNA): TGTGCCAGTAGTTACCACCCGGACCGAGGCTCTGGGGCCAACGTCCTGACTTTC. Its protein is CASSYHPDRGSGANVLTF.

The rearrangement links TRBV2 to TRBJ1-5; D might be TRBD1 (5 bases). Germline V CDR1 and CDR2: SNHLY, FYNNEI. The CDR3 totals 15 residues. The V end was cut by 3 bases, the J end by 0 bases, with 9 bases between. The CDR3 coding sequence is TGTGCCAGCAGTGACGACAGTTATAGCAATCAGCCCCAGCATTTT. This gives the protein CASSDDSYSNQPQHF.

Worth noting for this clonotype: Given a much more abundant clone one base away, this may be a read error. This CDR3 reads CAGSIAGVTSYNEQFF. DNA for the CDR3: TGTGCCGGTAGTATAGCAGGGGTCACCTCCTACAATGAGCAGTTCTTC. The rearrangement links TRBV19 to TRBJ2-1, with D possibly being TRBD1 (6 bases). CDR1 and CDR2 from the germline V gene are LNHDA and SQIVND (reference sequence). This CDR3 is built from 16 residues.

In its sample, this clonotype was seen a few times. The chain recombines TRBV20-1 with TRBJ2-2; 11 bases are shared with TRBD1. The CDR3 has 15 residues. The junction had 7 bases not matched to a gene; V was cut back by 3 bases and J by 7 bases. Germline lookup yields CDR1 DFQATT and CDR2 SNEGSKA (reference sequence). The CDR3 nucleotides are TGCAGTGCTAGTCGGGCCGGGACAGGGGGCGGGGAGCTGTTTTTT. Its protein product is CSASRAGTGGGELFF.

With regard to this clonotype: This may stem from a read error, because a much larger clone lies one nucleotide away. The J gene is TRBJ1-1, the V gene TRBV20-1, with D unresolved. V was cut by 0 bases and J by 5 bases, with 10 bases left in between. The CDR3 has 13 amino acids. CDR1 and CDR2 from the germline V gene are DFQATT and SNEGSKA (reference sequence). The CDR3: CSARDLEGTEAFF. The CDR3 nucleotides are TGCAGTGCTAGAGATCTAGAAGGGACTGAAGCTTTCTTT.

In nucleotides, the CDR3 is TGCGCCAGCAGCCTGATTTCAGATTTGTCCTACGAGCAGTACTTC. It encodes CASSLISDLSYEQYF. The chain employs TRBV5-1 and TRBJ2-7, with unresolved D. Germline loops: CDR1 SGHRS, CDR2 YFSETQ. V dropped 4 bases and J dropped 1 base, with 15 bases sitting between them. The CDR3 extends over 15 amino acids.

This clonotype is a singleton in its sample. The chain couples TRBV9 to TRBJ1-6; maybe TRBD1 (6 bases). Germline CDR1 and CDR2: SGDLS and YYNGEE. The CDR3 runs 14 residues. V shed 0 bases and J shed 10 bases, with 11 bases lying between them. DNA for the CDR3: TGTGCCAGCAGCGTAGAAACGGGGGGCTCACCCCTCCACTTT. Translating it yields CASSVETGGSPLHF.

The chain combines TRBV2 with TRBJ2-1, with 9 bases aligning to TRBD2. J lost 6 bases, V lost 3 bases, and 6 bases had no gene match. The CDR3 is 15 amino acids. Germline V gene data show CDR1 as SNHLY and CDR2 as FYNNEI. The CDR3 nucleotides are TGTGCCAGCAGTGAGAGCGGGAGGTTGCGCAATGAGCAGTTCTTC. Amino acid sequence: CASSESGRLRNEQFF. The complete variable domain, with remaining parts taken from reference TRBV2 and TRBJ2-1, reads EPEVTQTPSHQVTQMGQEVILRCVPISNHLYFYWYRQILGQKVEFLVSFYNNEISEKSEIFDDQFSVERPDGSNFTLKIRSTKLEDSAMYFCASSESGRLRNEQFFGPGTRLTVL.

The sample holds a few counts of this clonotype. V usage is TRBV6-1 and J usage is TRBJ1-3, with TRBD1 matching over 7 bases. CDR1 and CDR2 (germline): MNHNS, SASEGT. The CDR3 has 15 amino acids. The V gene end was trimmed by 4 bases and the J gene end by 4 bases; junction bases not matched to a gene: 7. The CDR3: CASSVTTGQGNTIYF. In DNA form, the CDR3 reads TGTGCCAGCAGTGTCACGACAGGGCAAGGAAACACCATATATTTT.

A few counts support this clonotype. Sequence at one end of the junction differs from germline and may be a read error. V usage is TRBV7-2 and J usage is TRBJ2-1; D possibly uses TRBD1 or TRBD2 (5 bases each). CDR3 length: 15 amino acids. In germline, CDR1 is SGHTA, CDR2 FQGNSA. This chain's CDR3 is CASSPGTSSYNERLF. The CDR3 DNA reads TGTGCCAGCAGCCCCGGGACCAGCTCCTACAATGAGCGGCTCTTC.

The CDR3 DNA follows: TGTGCCAGCAGCTTAGAAGGGGGCGCTGGGGCCAACGTCCTGACTTTC. Protein product: CASSLEGGAGANVLTF. The genes are TRBV7-9 and TRBJ2-6; 7 nucleotides agree with TRBD1. Germline assignment: CDR1 SEHNR and CDR2 FQNEAQ (reference sequence). V was pared by 1 base and J by 2 bases, with 2 bases of the junction left unmatched. The CDR3 spans 16 residues.

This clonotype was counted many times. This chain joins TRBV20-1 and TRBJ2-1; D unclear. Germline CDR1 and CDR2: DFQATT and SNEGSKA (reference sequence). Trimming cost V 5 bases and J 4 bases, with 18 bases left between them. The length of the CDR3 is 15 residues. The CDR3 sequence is CSAGPSGVAYNEQFF. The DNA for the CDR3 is TGCAGTGCTGGCCCCTCGGGTGTGGCGTACAATGAGCAGTTCTTC.